A selection of T cell receptor beta chains follows, all from one sample in a study of blood T cell repertoires in COVID-19. The protocol was immunoSEQ multiplex PCR, while the TCRdb copy is restricted to in-frame clones and leaves out a portion. The data contain 200,000 to 250,000 clones, roughly 90% of them singletons. The sequenced sample was peripheral blood. Every receptor here comes from a man between 60 and 70 years old with acute or convalescent COVID-19. The CDR3 runs from the conserved cysteine through the conserved F or W. The D gene is left open where the match is weak. Size values are once, few and many counts, or a class for expanded clones, and some rows have none.

d_call	v_call	clone_size	cdr3_length	j_call	cdr3_aa	cdr3_nt
NA	TRBV28	NA	13	TRBJ2-7	CASSPGTRREQYF	TGTGCCAGCAGTCCCGGGACTCGCCGCGAGCAGTACTTC
NA	TRBV15	NA	13	TRBJ1-2	CATSRGGRYGYTF	TGTGCCACCAGCCGGGGGGGCAGGTATGGCTACACCTTC
TRBD1	TRBV5-1	NA	15	TRBJ1-2	CASSLERQGASGYTF	TGCGCCAGCAGCTTGGAACGGCAGGGGGCGAGTGGCTACACCTTC
NA	TRBV7-2	NA	15	TRBJ1-1	CASSLIPGPNTEAFF	TGTGCCAGCTCCCTTATTCCTGGGCCGAACACTGAAGCTTTCTTT
NA	TRBV6-5	NA	11	TRBJ1-3	CASRTADTIYF	TGTGCCTCCCGGACAGCGGACACCATATATTTT
NA	TRBV6-2/TRBV6-3	NA	10	TRBJ2-7	CASSSGEQYF	TGTGCCAGCAGTTCGGGGGAGCAGTACTTC
NA	TRBV28	NA	18	TRBJ2-1	CASSSSHYRGSSYNEQFF	TGTGCCAGCAGTTCATCACATTACCGGGGTAGCTCCTACAATGAGCAGTTCTTC
TRBD1	TRBV18	NA	13	TRBJ1-2	CASSEGASYGYTF	TGTGCCAGCTCCGAGGGGGCTAGCTATGGCTACACCTTC
TRBD1	TRBV24-1	NA	16	TRBJ1-5	CATSDGGQGYNQPQHF	TGTGCCACCAGTGACGGGGGACAGGGCTACAATCAGCCCCAGCATTTT
NA	TRBV7-2	NA	13	TRBJ2-1	CASSLDVQGRQFF	TGTGCCAGCAGCTTAGATGTGCAGGGCCGACAGTTCTTC
TRBD2	TRBV6-2/TRBV6-3	NA	18	TRBJ2-3	CASSSDSGRRLTTDTQYF	TGTGCCAGCAGTTCGGATAGCGGGAGGCGGCTTACCACAGATACGCAGTATTTT
NA	TRBV9	NA	15	TRBJ2-7	CASSVGGGAGYEQYF	TGTGCCAGCAGCGTAGGTGGGGGGGCAGGCTACGAGCAGTACTTC
TRBD1	TRBV19	NA	16	TRBJ1-1	CASSIWGQSMNTEAFF	TGTGCCAGTAGTATATGGGGACAGAGTATGAACACTGAAGCTTTCTTT
TRBD1	TRBV28	NA	14	TRBJ1-2	CASSLTPGGYGYTF	TGTGCCAGCAGTTTAACACCAGGGGGCTATGGCTACACCTTC
NA	TRBV5-1	few	15	TRBJ1-4	CASSLSYDRREKLFF	TGCGCCAGCAGCTTGTCCTACGACAGAAGGGAAAAACTGTTTTTT
NA	TRBV5-1	NA	15	TRBJ2-7	CASSLASPGESEQYF	TGCGCCAGCAGCTTGGCATCCCCGGGGGAGTCAGAGCAGTACTTC
TRBD1	TRBV30	once	13	TRBJ1-2	CAWSFGQGDGYTF	TGTGCCTGGAGCTTCGGACAGGGTGATGGCTACACCTTC
NA	TRBV3-1/TRBV3-2	NA	13	TRBJ2-7	CASSRGRFDEQYF	TGTGCCAGCAGCCGCGGGCGTTTTGACGAGCAGTACTTC
NA	TRBV10-3	once	15	TRBJ1-5	CAISQSPRDNQPQHF	TGTGCCATCAGTCAGTCACCGCGAGACAATCAGCCCCAGCATTTT
NA	TRBV29-1	NA	13	TRBJ1-3	CSAPGDSGNTIYF	TGCAGCGCTCCGGGAGACTCTGGAAACACCATATATTTT
NA	TRBV19	NA	12	TRBJ2-2	CASSIRGGELFF	TGTGCCAGTAGTATCAGGGGCGGGGAGCTGTTTTTT
NA	TRBV28	once	15	TRBJ1-5	CASSPILGLNQPQHF	TGTGCCAGCAGCCCTATTTTGGGCCTTAATCAGCCCCAGCATTTT
TRBD1	TRBV7-9	NA	15	TRBJ1-1	CASSLRDRLNTEAFF	TGTGCCAGCAGCCTCCGGGACAGACTGAACACTGAAGCTTTCTTT
TRBD2	TRBV11-3	NA	15	TRBJ2-3	CASSLGRETTDTQYF	TGTGCCAGCAGCTTAGGGCGGGAGACGACAGATACGCAGTATTTT
NA	TRBV4-3	NA	13	TRBJ2-5	CASSQQRLETQYF	TGCGCCAGCAGCCAGCAGCGGCTGGAGACCCAGTACTTC
TRBD1	TRBV7-2	NA	15	TRBJ2-3	CASSTWTGRTDTQYF	TGTGCCAGCAGCACCTGGACAGGACGCACAGATACGCAGTATTTT
NA	TRBV6-5	NA	13	TRBJ1-1	CASRGQMNTEAFF	TGTGCCAGCCGAGGACAAATGAACACTGAAGCTTTCTTT
TRBD2	TRBV5-4	NA	17	TRBJ2-5	CASSSWTSGRRQETQYF	TGTGCCAGCAGCTCCTGGACTAGCGGGAGGCGGCAGGAGACCCAGTACTTC
NA	TRBV2	NA	13	TRBJ2-3	CASSRGGADTQYF	TGTGCCAGCAGTAGGGGGGGCGCAGATACGCAGTATTTT
NA	TRBV28	once	15	TRBJ2-3	CASSLSGVSTDTQYF	TGTGCCAGCAGTTTGTCAGGGGTTAGCACAGATACGCAGTATTTT
NA	TRBV7-9	NA	12	TRBJ2-5	CASSSPRETQYF	TGTGCTAGCAGCTCCCCCAGGGAGACCCAGTACTTC
NA	TRBV6-6	NA	14	TRBJ1-2	CASTPQDTFYGYTF	TGTGCCAGCACCCCACAGGACACATTTTATGGCTACACCTTC
NA	TRBV18	NA	11	TRBJ2-7	CASSPQLEQYF	TGTGCCAGCTCACCACAACTCGAGCAGTACTTC
TRBD1	TRBV29-1	NA	13	TRBJ2-7	CSVRDSQGYEQYF	TGCAGCGTTCGGGACAGCCAAGGCTACGAGCAGTACTTC
TRBD1	TRBV7-2	few	16	TRBJ1-5	CASSLLVGTGDQPQHF	TGTGCCAGCAGCCTCCTCGTCGGGACAGGGGATCAGCCCCAGCATTTT
TRBD2	TRBV9	NA	17	TRBJ2-1	CASSGTSGGFTYNEQFF	TGTGCCAGCAGTGGGACTAGCGGGGGTTTTACCTACAATGAGCAGTTCTTC
NA	TRBV28	NA	16	TRBJ2-3	CASSLFIAGLTDTQYF	TGTGCCAGCAGTTTATTTATCGCTGGGCTCACAGATACGCAGTATTTT
NA	TRBV2	NA	13	TRBJ1-2	CASSGTVNYGYTF	TGTGCCAGCAGTGGGACAGTTAACTATGGCTACACCTTC
TRBD2	TRBV14	NA	15	TRBJ2-1	CASSRRAGAYNEQFF	TGTGCCAGCAGCCGAAGGGCGGGAGCCTACAATGAGCAGTTCTTC